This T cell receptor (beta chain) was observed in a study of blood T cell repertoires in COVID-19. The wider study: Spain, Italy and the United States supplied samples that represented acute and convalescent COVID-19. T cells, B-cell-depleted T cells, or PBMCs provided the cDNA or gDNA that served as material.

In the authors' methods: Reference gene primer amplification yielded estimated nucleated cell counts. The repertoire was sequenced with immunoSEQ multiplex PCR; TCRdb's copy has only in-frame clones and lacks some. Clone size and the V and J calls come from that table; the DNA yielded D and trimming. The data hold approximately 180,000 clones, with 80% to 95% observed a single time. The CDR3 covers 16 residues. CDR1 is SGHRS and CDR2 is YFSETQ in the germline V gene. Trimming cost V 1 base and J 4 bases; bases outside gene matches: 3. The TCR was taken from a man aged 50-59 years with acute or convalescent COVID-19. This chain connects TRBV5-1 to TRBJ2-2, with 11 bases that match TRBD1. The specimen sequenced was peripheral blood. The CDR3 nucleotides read TGCGCCAGCAGCTTGACCGGGACAGGGGGCACCGGGGAGCTGTTTTTT. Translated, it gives CASSLTGTGGTGELFF. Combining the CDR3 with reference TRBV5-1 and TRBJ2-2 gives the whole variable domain KAGVTQTPRYLIKTRGQQVTLSCSPISGHRSVSWYQQTPGQGLQFLFEYFSETQRNKGNFPGRFSGRQFSNSRSEMNVSTLELGDSALYLCASSLTGTGGTGELFFGEGSRLTVL.